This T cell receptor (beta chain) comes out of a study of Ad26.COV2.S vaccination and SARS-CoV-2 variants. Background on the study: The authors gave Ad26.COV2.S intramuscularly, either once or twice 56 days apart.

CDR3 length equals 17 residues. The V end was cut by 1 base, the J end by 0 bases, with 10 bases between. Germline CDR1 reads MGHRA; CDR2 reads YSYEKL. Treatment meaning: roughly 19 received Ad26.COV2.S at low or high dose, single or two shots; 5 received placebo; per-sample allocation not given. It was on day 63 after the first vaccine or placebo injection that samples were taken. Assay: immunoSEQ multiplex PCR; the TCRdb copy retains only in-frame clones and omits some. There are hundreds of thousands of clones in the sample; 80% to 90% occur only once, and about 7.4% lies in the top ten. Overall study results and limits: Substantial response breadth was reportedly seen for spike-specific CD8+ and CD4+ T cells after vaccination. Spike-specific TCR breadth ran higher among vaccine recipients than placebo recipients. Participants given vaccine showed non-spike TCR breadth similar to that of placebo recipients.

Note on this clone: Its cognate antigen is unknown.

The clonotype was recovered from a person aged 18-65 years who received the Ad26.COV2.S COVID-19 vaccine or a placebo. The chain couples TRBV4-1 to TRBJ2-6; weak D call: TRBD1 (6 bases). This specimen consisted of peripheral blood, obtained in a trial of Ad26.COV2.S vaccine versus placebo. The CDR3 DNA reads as TGCGCCAGCAGCCAAGGACAGGAAATCTCTGGGGCCAACGTCCTGACTTTC. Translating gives CASSQGQEISGANVLTF.